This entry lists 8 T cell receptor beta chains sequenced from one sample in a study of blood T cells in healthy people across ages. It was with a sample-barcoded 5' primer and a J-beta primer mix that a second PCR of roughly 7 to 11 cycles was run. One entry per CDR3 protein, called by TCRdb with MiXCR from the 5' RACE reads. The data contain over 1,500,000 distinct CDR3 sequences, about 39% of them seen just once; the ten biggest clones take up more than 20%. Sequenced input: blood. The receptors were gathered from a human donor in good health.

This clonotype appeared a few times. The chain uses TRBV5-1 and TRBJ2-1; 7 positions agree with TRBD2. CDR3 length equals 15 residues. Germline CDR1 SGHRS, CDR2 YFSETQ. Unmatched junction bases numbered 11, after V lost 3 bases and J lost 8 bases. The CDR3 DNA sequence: TGCGCCAGCAGCTCGGGAGGCCGACAGTTCCATGAGCAGTTCTTC. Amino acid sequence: CASSSGGRQFHEQFF.

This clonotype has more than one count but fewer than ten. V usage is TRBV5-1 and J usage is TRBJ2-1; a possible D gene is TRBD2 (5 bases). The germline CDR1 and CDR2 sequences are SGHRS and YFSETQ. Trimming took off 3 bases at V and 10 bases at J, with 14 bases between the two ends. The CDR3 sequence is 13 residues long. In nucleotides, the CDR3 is TGCGCCAGCAGCTGGGCTAGCTCACCCGAGCAGTTCTTC. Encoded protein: CASSWASSPEQFF. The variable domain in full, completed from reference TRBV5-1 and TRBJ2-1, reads KAGVTQTPRYLIKTRGQQVTLSCSPISGHRSVSWYQQTPGQGLQFLFEYFSETQRNKGNFPGRFSGRQFSNSRSEMNVSTLELGDSALYLCASSWASSPEQFFGPGTRLTVL.

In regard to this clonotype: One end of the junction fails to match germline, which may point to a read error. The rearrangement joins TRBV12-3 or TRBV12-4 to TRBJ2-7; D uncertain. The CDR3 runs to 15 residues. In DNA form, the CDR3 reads TGTGCTAGCAGTCCAATACCTGGGGAATTCCCCGAGCAGTACTTC. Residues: CASSPIPGEFPEQYF.

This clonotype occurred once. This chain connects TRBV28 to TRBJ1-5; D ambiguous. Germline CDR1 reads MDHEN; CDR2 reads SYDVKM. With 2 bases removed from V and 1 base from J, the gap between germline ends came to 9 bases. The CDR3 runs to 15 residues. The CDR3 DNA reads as TGTGCCAGCAGTTTACCTCGGGGAAGCAATCAGCCCCAGCATTTT. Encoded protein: CASSLPRGSNQPQHF. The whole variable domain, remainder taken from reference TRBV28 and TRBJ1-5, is DVKVTQSSRYLVKRTGEKVFLECVQDMDHENMFWYRQDPGLGLRLIYFSYDVKMKEKGDIPEGYSVSREKKERFSLILESASTNQTSMYLCASSLPRGSNQPQHFGDGTRLSIL.

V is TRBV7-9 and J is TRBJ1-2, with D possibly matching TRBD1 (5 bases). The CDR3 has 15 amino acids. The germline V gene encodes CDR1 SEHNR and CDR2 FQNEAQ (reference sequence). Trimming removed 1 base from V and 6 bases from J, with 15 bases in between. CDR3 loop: CASSLVGGAADGYTF. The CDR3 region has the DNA TGTGCCAGCAGCTTAGTCGGCGGGGCAGCCGATGGCTACACCTTC.

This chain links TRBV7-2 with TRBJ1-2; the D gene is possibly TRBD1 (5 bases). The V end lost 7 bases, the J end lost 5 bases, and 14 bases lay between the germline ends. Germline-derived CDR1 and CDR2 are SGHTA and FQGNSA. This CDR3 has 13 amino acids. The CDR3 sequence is CASTPGLFYGYTF. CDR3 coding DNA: TGTGCCAGCACCCCGGGACTGTTTTATGGCTACACCTTC.

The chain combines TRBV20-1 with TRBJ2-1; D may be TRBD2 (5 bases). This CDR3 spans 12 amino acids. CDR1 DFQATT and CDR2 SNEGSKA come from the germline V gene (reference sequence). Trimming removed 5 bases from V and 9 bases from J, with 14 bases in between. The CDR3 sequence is CSALERAGEQFF. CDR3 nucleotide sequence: TGCAGTGCTTTAGAGAGGGCAGGTGAGCAGTTCTTC.

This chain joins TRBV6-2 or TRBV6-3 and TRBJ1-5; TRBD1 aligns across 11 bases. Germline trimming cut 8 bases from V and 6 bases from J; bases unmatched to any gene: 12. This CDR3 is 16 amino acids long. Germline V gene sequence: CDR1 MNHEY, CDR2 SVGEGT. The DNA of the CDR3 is TGTGCCAGCGGGCGTTCCGGGACAGGGGGTTTTCAGCCCCAGCATTTT. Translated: CASGRSGTGGFQPQHF.